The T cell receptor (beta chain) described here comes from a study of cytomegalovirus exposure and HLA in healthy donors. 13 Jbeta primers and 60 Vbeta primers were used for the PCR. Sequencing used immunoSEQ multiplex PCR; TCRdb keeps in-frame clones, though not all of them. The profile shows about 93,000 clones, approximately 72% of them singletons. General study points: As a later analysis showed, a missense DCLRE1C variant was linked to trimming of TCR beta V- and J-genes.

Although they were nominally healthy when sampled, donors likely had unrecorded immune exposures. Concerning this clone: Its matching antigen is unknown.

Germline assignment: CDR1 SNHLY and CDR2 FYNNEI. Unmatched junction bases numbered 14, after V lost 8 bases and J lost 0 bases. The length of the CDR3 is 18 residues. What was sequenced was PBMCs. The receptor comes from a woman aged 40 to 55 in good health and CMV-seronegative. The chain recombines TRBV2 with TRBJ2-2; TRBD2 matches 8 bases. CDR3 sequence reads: CASSRTGTRVSNTGELFF. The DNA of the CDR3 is TGTGCCAGCTCCAGGACGGGGACTAGAGTATCGAACACCGGGGAGCTGTTTTTT.